This paragraph reports one T cell receptor (beta chain). Sampled 1 year posttransplant, controls received myeloablative marrow transplants, methotrexate and a calcineurin inhibitor. Assay used: immunoSEQ multiplex PCR; TCRdb lists only in-frame clones, some missing. The profile shows 19,000 or so clones, roughly 85% of them singletons. The sample is drawn from a study of T cells after posttransplantation cyclophosphamide. The CDR3 is 16 amino acids. Germline assignment: CDR1 SGHRS and CDR2 YFSETQ. The junction had 15 bases not matched to a gene; V was cut back by 4 bases and J by 8 bases. The sequence derives from a female patient under 45 who received an allogeneic stem cell transplant from an unrelated donor, was CMV-positive, and had acute and chronic GVHD. Some T cells may have originated in the graft donor. The J gene is TRBJ1-2, the V gene TRBV5-1; TRBD1 matches 9 bases. The sample consisted of PBMCs, taken around 53 weeks after allogeneic stem cell transplant with calcineurin inhibitor and methotrexate. This chain's CDR3 is CASSDGTGLDLGGYTF. The CDR3 nucleotides read TGCGCCAGCAGCGACGGGACAGGGCTGGATCTAGGCGGCTACACCTTC.